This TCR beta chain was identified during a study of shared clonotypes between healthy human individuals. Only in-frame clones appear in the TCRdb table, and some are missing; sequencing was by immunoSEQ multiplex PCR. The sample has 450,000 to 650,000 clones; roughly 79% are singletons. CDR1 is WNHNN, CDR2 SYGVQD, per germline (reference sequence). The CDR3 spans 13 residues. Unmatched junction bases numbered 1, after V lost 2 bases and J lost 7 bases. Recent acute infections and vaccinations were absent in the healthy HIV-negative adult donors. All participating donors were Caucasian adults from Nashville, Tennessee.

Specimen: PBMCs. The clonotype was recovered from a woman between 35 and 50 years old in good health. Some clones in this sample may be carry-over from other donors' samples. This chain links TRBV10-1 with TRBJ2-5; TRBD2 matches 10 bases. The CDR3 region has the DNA TGCGCCAGCAGTGAGCAGCGGGAGGGGACCCAGTACTTC. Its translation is CASSEQREGTQYF.